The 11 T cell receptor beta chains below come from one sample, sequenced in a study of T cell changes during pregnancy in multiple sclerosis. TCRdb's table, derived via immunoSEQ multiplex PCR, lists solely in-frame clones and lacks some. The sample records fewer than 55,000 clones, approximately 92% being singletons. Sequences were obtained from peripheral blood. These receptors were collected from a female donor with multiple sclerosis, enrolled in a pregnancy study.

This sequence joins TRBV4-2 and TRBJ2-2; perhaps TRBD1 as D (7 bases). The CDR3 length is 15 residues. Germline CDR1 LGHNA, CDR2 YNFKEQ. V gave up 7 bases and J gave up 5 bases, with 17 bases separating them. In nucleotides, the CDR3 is TGTGCCAGCAAGGGGGCGTTCGGGGGAACCGGGGAGCTGTTTTTT. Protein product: CASKGAFGGTGELFF.

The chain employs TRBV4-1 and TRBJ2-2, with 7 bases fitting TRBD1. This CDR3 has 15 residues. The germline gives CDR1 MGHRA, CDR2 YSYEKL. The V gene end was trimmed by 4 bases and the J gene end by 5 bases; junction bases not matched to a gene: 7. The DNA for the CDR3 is TGCGCCAGCAGCCGAGGAAGGGGGCGAACCGGGGAGCTGTTTTTT. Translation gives CASSRGRGRTGELFF.

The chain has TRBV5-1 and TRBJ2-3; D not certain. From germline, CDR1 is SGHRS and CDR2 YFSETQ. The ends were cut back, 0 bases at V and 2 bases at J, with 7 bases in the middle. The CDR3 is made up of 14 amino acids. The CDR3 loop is CASSLDPVTDTQYF. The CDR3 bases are TGCGCCAGCAGCTTGGACCCCGTCACAGATACGCAGTATTTT.

The CDR3 DNA reads as TGCGCCAGCAGCCAAGACCGGCACAGTTCCTACGAGCAGTACTTC. Translated: CASSQDRHSSYEQYF. The rearrangement joins TRBV4-3 to TRBJ2-7; D unclear. The CDR3 is 15 residues long. Germline CDR1 and CDR2: LGHNA and YSLEER. Trimming removed 0 bases at V and 1 base at J, with 10 bases between.

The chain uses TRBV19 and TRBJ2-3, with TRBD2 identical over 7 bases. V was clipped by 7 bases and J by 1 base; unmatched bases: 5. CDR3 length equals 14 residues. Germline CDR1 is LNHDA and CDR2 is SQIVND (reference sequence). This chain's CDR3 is CASTRLAGTDTQYF. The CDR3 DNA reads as TGTGCCAGTACACGCCTAGCGGGCACAGATACGCAGTATTTT. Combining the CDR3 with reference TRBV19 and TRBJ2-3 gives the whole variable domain DGGITQSPKYLFRKEGQNVTLSCEQNLNHDAMYWYRQDPGQGLRLIYYSQIVNDFQKGDIAEGYSVSREKKESFPLTVTSAQKNPTAFYLCASTRLAGTDTQYFGPGTRLTVL.

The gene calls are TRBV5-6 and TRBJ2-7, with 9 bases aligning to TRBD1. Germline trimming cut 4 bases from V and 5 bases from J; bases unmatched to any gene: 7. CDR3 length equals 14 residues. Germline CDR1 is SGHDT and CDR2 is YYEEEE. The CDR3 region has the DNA TGTGCCAGCAGCCCCGGGACAGGGATCCACGAGCAGTACTTC. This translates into CASSPGTGIHEQYF. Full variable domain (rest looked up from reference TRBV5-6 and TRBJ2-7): DAGVTQSPTHLIKTRGQQVTLRCSPKSGHDTVSWYQQALGQGPQFIFQYYEEEERQRGNFPDRFSGHQFPNYSSELNVNALLLGDSALYLCASSPGTGIHEQYFGPGTRLTVT.

In DNA form, the CDR3 reads TGTGCCAGCAGCCCTGGGTTAGCCTCAACCTACGAGCAGTACTTC. It is translated as CASSPGLASTYEQYF. This sequence joins TRBV13 and TRBJ2-7; D gene uncertain. V lost 5 bases, J lost 2 bases, and 16 bases lay in between. Germline V gene sequence: CDR1 PRHDT, CDR2 FYEKMQ (reference sequence). The CDR3 is 15 amino acids.

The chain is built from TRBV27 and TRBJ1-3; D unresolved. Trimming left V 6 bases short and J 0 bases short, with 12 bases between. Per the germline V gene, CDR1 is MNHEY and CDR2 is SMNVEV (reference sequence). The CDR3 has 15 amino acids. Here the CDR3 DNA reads TGTGCCAGCAGGGAAAGGTTAGACTCTGGAAACACCATATATTTT. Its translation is CASRERLDSGNTIYF.

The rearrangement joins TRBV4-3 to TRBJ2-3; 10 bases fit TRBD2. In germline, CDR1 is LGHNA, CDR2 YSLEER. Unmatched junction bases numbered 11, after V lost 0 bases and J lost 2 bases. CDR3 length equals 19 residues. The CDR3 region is CASSQDRHGLAGVTDTQYF. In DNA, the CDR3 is TGCGCCAGCAGCCAAGATAGACATGGGCTAGCGGGAGTCACAGATACGCAGTATTTT.

The CDR3 DNA reads as TGTGCCAGCTCACCGACTAGCGGAGCGGATGAGCAGTTCTTC. It yields the protein CASSPTSGADEQFF. The chain has TRBV18 and TRBJ2-1; the match to TRBD2 covers 9 bases. The CDR3 spans 14 residues. Germline trimming cut 3 bases from V and 8 bases from J; bases unmatched to any gene: 5. CDR1 is KGHSH, CDR2 LQKENI, per germline.

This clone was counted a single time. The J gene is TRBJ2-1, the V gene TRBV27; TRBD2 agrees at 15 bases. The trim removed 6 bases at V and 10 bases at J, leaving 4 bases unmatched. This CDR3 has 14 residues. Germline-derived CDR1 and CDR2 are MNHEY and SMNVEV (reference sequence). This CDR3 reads CASRGLAGGSEQFF. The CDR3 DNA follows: TGTGCCAGCAGAGGACTAGCGGGGGGGTCGGAGCAGTTCTTC.